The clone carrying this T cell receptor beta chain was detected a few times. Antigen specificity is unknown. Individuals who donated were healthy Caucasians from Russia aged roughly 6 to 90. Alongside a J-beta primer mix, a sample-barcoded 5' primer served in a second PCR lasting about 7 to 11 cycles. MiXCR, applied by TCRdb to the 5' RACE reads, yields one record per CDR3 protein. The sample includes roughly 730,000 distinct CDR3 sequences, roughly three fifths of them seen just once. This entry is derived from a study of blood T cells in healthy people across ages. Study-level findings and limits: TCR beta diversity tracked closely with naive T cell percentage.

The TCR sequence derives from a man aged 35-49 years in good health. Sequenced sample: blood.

Here the CDR3 reads CASSQELQGGEQFF. In nucleotides, the CDR3 is TGCGCCAGCAGCCAAGAGCTCCAGGGGGGGGAGCAGTTCTTC. The rearrangement uses TRBV4-1 and TRBJ2-1; either TRBD1 or TRBD2 may supply D (7 bases each). The V and J ends lost 0 bases and 10 bases respectively, with 13 bases between them. Germline V lookup: CDR1 MGHRA, CDR2 YSYEKL. The CDR3 consists of 14 residues.